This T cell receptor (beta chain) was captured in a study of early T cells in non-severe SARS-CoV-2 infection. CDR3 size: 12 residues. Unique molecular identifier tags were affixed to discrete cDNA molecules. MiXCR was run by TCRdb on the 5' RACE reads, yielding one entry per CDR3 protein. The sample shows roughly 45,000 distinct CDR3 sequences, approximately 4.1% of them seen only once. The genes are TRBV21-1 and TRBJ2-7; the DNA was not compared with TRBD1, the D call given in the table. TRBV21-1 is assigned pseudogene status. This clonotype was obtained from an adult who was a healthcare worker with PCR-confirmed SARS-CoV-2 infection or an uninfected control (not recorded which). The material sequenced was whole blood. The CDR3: CASSRRTYEQYF. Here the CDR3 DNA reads TGTGCCAGCTCCCGACGGACCTACGAGCAGTACTTC.